This TCR beta chain was sequenced in a study of T cells after yellow fever vaccination (dated by TCRdb to the late 2010s). Broadly, across the study: Libraries from fractions with low cell numbers were prepared with the SMART-Seq v4 Ultra Low Input RNA kit. To follow T-cell clones before and after primary and booster YFV17D yellow fever vaccination, bulk TCR alpha and beta repertoires were sequenced over time. Two healthy male donors, one aged 18 to 30 and one aged 30 to 40 years, made up the cohort. Blood was drawn at multiple timepoints before and after primary and secondary immunization, with bulk PBMC replicates and cell subsets isolated. Paper-wide results and their limitations: Computational filtering was needed because FACS-sorted repertoires could contain abundant contaminating clonotypes from the bulk population. The secondary T-cell response was weaker than the primary response but faster, peaking on day 5 instead of day 15. Most clones expanded after primary vaccination were re-detected after the booster (approximately 95% of CD4 and around 88% of CD8), suggesting broad memory maintenance. The study included only a couple of donors, which limits how far the findings can be generalized. A small fraction of clonotypes showed up in both the CD4 and CD8 compartments, probably as a result of convergent recombination.

This clonotype turned up a few times. Its target antigen remains unknown. No base-level quality is on record; no much larger clone is a single base apart. The treatment or condition label here, explained by the study, means: live attenuated yellow fever vaccine strain. At each blood-draw timepoint, two biological replicates of bulk PBMCs were obtained. A standard Ficoll-Paque protocol was used to isolate PBMCs from peripheral blood. RNA was extracted with TriZol from bulk PBMCs, CD4 and CD8 fractions, and dextramer-positive and dextramer-negative fractions. The instrument given in TCRdb is Illumina NovaSeq 6000. TCR cDNA was synthesized by 5'RACE template switching, through which a universal primer site and unique molecular identifiers were introduced. Priming of cDNA synthesis was performed from both the TCR alpha and TCR beta constant segments. Two PCR steps were used to amplify libraries, with sample barcodes and sequencing adapters being added in the second step. Sequencing of the libraries was done on either Illumina HiSeq 2500 (2x100 bp) or NovaSeq (2x150 bp). Turning to the authors' computational methods: Demultiplexing of reads and collapsing into UMI consensus sequences were performed with MIGEC, and V(D)J alignment was carried out with MiXCR. Vaccine-responding clonotypes were identified with edgeR using replicate PBMC samples, with FDR below 0.01 and a log2 fold change above 5 up to day 15 being required. Each bulk clonotype received a CD4 or CD8 identity based on whether the sequenced CD4 or CD8 repertoire contained that clonotype at higher abundance. TCRdb trimmed the raw reads at Q25, called clones with MiXCR and kept productive beta chains. Each CDR3 protein appears once, grouped with its most common genes and DNA. TCRdb assigned the V and J calls; the authors' analysis was not used. Present in this sample are roughly 310,000 distinct CDR3 sequences, approximately 3.8% of which were seen just once. The ten biggest clones cover 20% to 30% of the sample.

Based on the germline V gene, the CDR1 and CDR2 sequences are SGHRS and YFSETQ. Spanning cysteine to phenylalanine, the CDR3 consists of 14 amino acids. Only the CDR3 region is kept as DNA, spanning 42 bases read in frame from base 1. V is reduced by 4 bases and J by 4 bases, leaving a spacing of 14 bases between them. This TCR was sampled from a man aged 18 to 29 who received the YFV17D yellow fever vaccine. The rearranged segments are TRBV5-1 and TRBJ2-5; tentative D gene TRBD1, with 6 bases matching. The sequenced sample was PBMCs, obtained on the day of the yellow fever booster vaccination. The nucleotide sequence reads as follows: TGCGCCAGCAGCCAACAGGGTGGGGGAGAGACCCAGTACTTC. Protein translation: CASSQQGGGETQYF.